This T cell receptor beta chain was retrieved from a study of T cell changes during pregnancy in multiple sclerosis (dated by TCRdb to the late 2010s). With regard to the full study: Changes in the T cell repertoire over the course of pregnancy were examined in this study in women with multiple sclerosis.

Including cysteine and phenylalanine, the CDR3 has 14 amino acids. Kept here is only the CDR3 DNA, which spans 42 bases and is read in frame from base 1. V was cut back by 2 bases and J by 7 bases, leaving a gap of 12 bases between them. Via the germline V gene, CDR1 is SGHTS and CDR2 YDEGEE. Libraries were constructed by the immunoSEQ multiplex PCR assay. Here the immuneACCESS table is served through TCRdb, limited to in-frame sequences with V and J called. Missing clones are a known gap in these copies; in checked studies unresolved V genes cover under half, and the rest lacks a known reason. The sample yields over 40,000 clones; 85% to 90% were counted once. In total, the top ten clones hold less than 5.5% of the sample. This clone showed up just once. Its antigen target is currently unknown. Per-nucleotide qualities are absent, and no much larger clonotype sits a single base away.

This sequence uses TRBV5-8 and TRBJ2-2, with TRBD2 as a weak D call on 5 bases. This material consisted of peripheral blood, taken in the second trimester of pregnancy. The TCR comes from a female donor in good health, enrolled as a control in a pregnancy study. The DNA reads TGTGCCAGCAGCTTCGGTGGGAGAGGCGGGGAGCTGTTTTTT. It codes for CASSFGGRGGELFF.